These T cell receptor beta chains were read from a single sample in a study of low-dose radiotherapy and immunotherapy resistance in tumors. TCRdb called the reads again in MiXCR, with one record for every CDR3 protein. The data show tens of thousands of distinct CDR3 sequences, about 11% seen once. The sequences come from PBMCs, collected before treatment. Receptors were obtained from a female donor with ovarian cancer. The CDR3 runs from the conserved cysteine through the conserved F or W. The D gene is left open where the match is weak. The listing skips clone size in some rows; elsewhere it reads once, few, many or a size class.

D gene | J gene | V gene | clone size | CDR3 DNA | CDR3 protein
- | TRBJ2-1 | TRBV11-2 | many | TGTGCCAGCAGCCGGGACGGAACCTACAATGAGCAGTTCTTC | CASSRDGTYNEQFF
TRBD2 | TRBJ2-3 | TRBV19 | few | TGTGCCAGTAGTATCAGCGGGGGGGCCGGAGATACGCAGTATTTT | CASSISGGAGDTQYF
- | TRBJ1-2 | TRBV5-6 | few | TGTGCCAGCAGCTCCTACTCGACCCCATACGGGAGAGGTGGCTACACCTTC | CASSSYSTPYGRGGYTF
TRBD1 | TRBJ2-1 | TRBV5-1 | many | TGCGCCAGCAGCCCCGGGTCCTCAGGGGGCAATGAGCAGTTCTTC | CASSPGSSGGNEQFF
TRBD2 | TRBJ2-5 | TRBV6-5 | many | TGTGCCAGCACCGACGACCAGGGACTAGCAGGAGAGACCCAGTACTTC | CASTDDQGLAGETQYF
TRBD1 | TRBJ2-2 | TRBV20-1 | many | TGCAGTGCTAGATTAGAGGGACAGGGGTTTGCCGGGGAGCTGTTTTTT | CSARLEGQGFAGELFF
- | TRBJ2-5 | TRBV18 | many | TGTGCCAGCTCACCACCGGGCAGCCAAGAGACCCAGTACTTC | CASSPPGSQETQYF
- | TRBJ2-7 | TRBV27 | many | TGTGCCAGCAGGCTACAGTGGCAGACCTACGAGCAGTACTTC | CASRLQWQTYEQYF
- | TRBJ2-1 | TRBV28 | many | TGTGCCAGCAGTTTAACTCAGGGGAAGGGGAAGTTCTTC | CASSLTQGKGKFF
- | TRBJ1-3 | TRBV23-1 | many | TGCGCCAGCCGGCTCTGGCCCTCAACTGGAAACACCATATATTTT | CASRLWPSTGNTIYF
- | TRBJ2-2 | TRBV7-3 | many | TGTGCCAGCAGCTTATGGAGCACCGGGGAGCTGTTTTTT | CASSLWSTGELFF
- | TRBJ2-6 | TRBV6-4 | many | TGTGCCAGCAGTGAGGTCTCTGGGGCCAACGTCCTGACTTTC | CASSEVSGANVLTF
- | TRBJ1-1 | TRBV29-1 | many | TGCAGCGTTGAAGACCAGGTGACTGAAGCTTTCTTT | CSVEDQVTEAFF
- | TRBJ2-7 | TRBV10-3 | many | TGTGCCATCACCCCCGCGGACATGTACGAGCAGTACTTC | CAITPADMYEQYF
TRBD2 | TRBJ2-1 | TRBV7-2 | many | TGTGCCAGCAGAAACCTAGCGGATCGGACGTCCTACAATGAGCAGTTCTTC | CASRNLADRTSYNEQFF
- | TRBJ2-2 | TRBV2 | few | TGTGCCAGCAGGGTCTTGAACACCGGGGAGCTGTTTTTT | CASRVLNTGELFF
TRBD2 | TRBJ2-1 | TRBV5-1 | many | TGCGCCAGCAGCTCCCGACTAGCGGGGGGATTCTCCTACAATGAGCAGTTCTTC | CASSSRLAGGFSYNEQFF
- | TRBJ1-6 | TRBV4-1 | many | TGCGCCAGCAGCCCACGGGTCTACAGCTCCTATAATTCACCCCTCCACTTT | CASSPRVYSSYNSPLHF
TRBD1 | TRBJ2-5 | TRBV18 | few | TGTGCCAGCTCACCAACAGGGGGATCAGAGACCCAGTACTTC | CASSPTGGSETQYF
TRBD1 | TRBJ1-5 | TRBV5-5 | - | TGTGCCAGCAGCTTTTCCGGGACAGTCAGCAATCAGCCCCAGCATTTT | CASSFSGTVSNQPQHF
TRBD1 | TRBJ1-2 | TRBV12-3/TRBV12-4 | many | TGTGCCAGCACCGCCAACAGGGGATTCTCTGGCTACACCTTC | CASTANRGFSGYTF
- | TRBJ2-5 | TRBV30 | - | TGTGCCTGGGGATTTCAAGAGACCCAGTACTTC | CAWGFQETQYF
- | TRBJ2-7 | TRBV28 | few | TGTGCCAGCAGCCTTAACGCAGGGTACGAGCAGTACTTC | CASSLNAGYEQYF
- | TRBJ1-3 | TRBV5-1 | many | TGCGCCAGCAGCTTGATGGGGGCGGCTGGAAACACCATATATTTT | CASSLMGAAGNTIYF
- | TRBJ2-7 | TRBV6-1 | many | TGTGCCAGCAGGACAGCCTACGAGCAGTACTTC | CASRTAYEQYF
- | TRBJ1-4 | TRBV9 | - | TGTGCCAGCAGCGTCGGTGGGACAACAACTAATGAAAAACTGTTTTTT | CASSVGGTTTNEKLFF
- | TRBJ1-1 | TRBV12-3/TRBV12-4 | few | TGTGCCAGCAGTTCCCCTGGGGCAGACTTGAACACTGAAGCTTTCTTT | CASSSPGADLNTEAFF
- | TRBJ2-7 | TRBV6-5 | many | TGTGCCAGCAGTTACTCGAGAGGGACCGGCTACGAGCAGTACTTC | CASSYSRGTGYEQYF
- | TRBJ2-5 | TRBV27 | few | TGTGCCAGCAGTTTAATTCAAGAGACCCAGTACTTC | CASSLIQETQYF
- | TRBJ2-7 | TRBV4-3 | many | TGCGCCAGCAGCCGAGTCAGGGGACACGAGCAGTACTTC | CASSRVRGHEQYF
TRBD1 | TRBJ2-1 | TRBV10-3 | many | TGTGCCACACAGGGGCTAGCTCTCTACAATGAGCAGTTCTTC | CATQGLALYNEQFF
- | TRBJ2-3 | TRBV6-2/TRBV6-3 | many | TGTGCCAGCCGGAGGGACGGGTCTAGCACAGATACGCAGTATTTT | CASRRDGSSTDTQYF
- | TRBJ1-1 | TRBV6-2/TRBV6-3 | many | TGTGCCAGCACCCCGGCAGGGTCGGTCTCTGAAGCTTTCTTT | CASTPAGSVSEAFF
- | TRBJ2-6 | TRBV2 | few | TGTGCCAGCCTAGATTGGCCCATCTCTGGGGCCAACGTCCTGACTTTC | CASLDWPISGANVLTF
- | TRBJ2-1 | TRBV10-1 | medium-sized | TGCGCCAGCAGTGCGGGGCAGGGAGCCTACAATGAGCAGTTCTTC | CASSAGQGAYNEQFF
- | TRBJ2-3 | TRBV7-9 | many | TGTGCCACCGGGGACGCGAGGGATGCAGATACGCAGTATTTT | CATGDARDADTQYF
- | TRBJ2-1 | TRBV12-3/TRBV12-4 | many | TGTGCCAGCAGTTTACGGGAAGGCAATGAGCAGTTCTTC | CASSLREGNEQFF
- | TRBJ2-3 | TRBV11-2 | many | TGTGCCAGCAGCTCATACGTCAGGGGAGGTTCAGATACGCAGTATTTT | CASSSYVRGGSDTQYF
- | TRBJ2-4 | TRBV5-4 | - | TGTGCCAGCAGCTTGGAACTAGACGTTTCCAAAAACATTCAGTACTTC | CASSLELDVSKNIQYF
TRBD1 | TRBJ2-1 | TRBV7-8 | many | TGTGCCAGCAGCCCCACAATTCGGGACAGGCGCTCTAGCTCCTACAATGAGCAGTTCTTC | CASSPTIRDRRSSSYNEQFF
TRBD2 | TRBJ2-1 | TRBV5-4 | many | TGTGCCAGCAGCGGAGGACTAGCGGTGTACAATGAGCAGTTCTTC | CASSGGLAVYNEQFF
- | TRBJ2-7 | TRBV5-1 | many | TGCGCCAGCAGCTTGGGGCAGGGGTTCTCCTACGAGCAGTACTTC | CASSLGQGFSYEQYF
TRBD1 | TRBJ1-5 | TRBV5-1 | many | TGCGCCAGCAGCTCCGGGACAGGCCTAAATCAGCCCCAGCATTTT | CASSSGTGLNQPQHF
- | TRBJ2-7 | TRBV28 | many | TGTGCCAGCAGGATCCCCCGGGACGGCTCCTACGAGCAGTACTTC | CASRIPRDGSYEQYF
TRBD2 | TRBJ2-5 | TRBV11-2 | many | TGTGCCAGCAGCTCTGGACTAGCGGGGGGGATCGTGTACTTC | CASSSGLAGGIVYF
- | TRBJ2-1 | TRBV6-6 | medium-sized | TGTGCCAGCAGCATAGGAGGTGGCTTATACAATGAGCAGTTCTTC | CASSIGGGLYNEQFF
- | TRBJ2-3 | TRBV11-2 | many | TGTGCCAGCAGCTTACGGGGGAAGGCAGGAGATACGCAGTATTTT | CASSLRGKAGDTQYF
- | TRBJ2-3 | TRBV5-4 | - | TGTGCCAGCAGACCTAGACTAGACACAGATACGCAGTATTTT | CASRPRLDTDTQYF